The 18 T cell receptor beta chains given below trace back to one sample, sequenced in a study of blood T cell repertoires in COVID-19. The repertoire was sequenced with immunoSEQ multiplex PCR; TCRdb's copy has only in-frame clones and lacks some. The sample consists of approximately 240,000 clones, 65% to 85% of them appearing once. Specimen: peripheral blood. These receptors were obtained from a woman aged 40-49 years with active or convalescent COVID-19.

This clone was picked up one time. The V call is TRBV27, the J call TRBJ1-1; no clear D. The CDR3 has 14 residues. Looked up from germline, CDR1 is MNHEY and CDR2 is SMNVEV (reference sequence). The V end was cut by 7 bases, the J end by 0 bases, with 12 bases between. The CDR3 coding sequence is TGTGCCAGCAAACAGCCGACCTTGAACACTGAAGCTTTCTTT. It yields the protein CASKQPTLNTEAFF.

CDR3 amino acids: CASSLETGGAYGYTF. DNA of the CDR3: TGCGCCAGCAGCTTGGAAACAGGGGGCGCCTATGGCTACACCTTC. V gene TRBV5-1 combines with J gene TRBJ1-2; 9 bases fit TRBD1. This CDR3 is 15 amino acids long. V gave up 0 bases and J gave up 4 bases; unmatched junction bases: 4. The V gene's germline CDR1 is SGHRS and CDR2 YFSETQ.

The rearrangement joins TRBV28 to TRBJ1-5; 7 bases are shared with TRBD1. This CDR3 comprises 16 residues. The junction had 7 bases not matched to a gene; V was cut back by 3 bases and J by 2 bases. CDR1 and CDR2 from the germline V gene are MDHEN and SYDVKM. The CDR3, as DNA: TGTGCCAGCAGTTTCCTTGACAGGGTTGGCAATCAGCCCCAGCATTTT. Its translation is CASSFLDRVGNQPQHF.

This chain joins TRBV28 and TRBJ2-2; TRBD1 matches 8 bases. J was trimmed by 4 bases and V by 7 bases; bases with no gene match: 8. The CDR3 runs 15 residues. The V gene's germline CDR1 is MDHEN and CDR2 SYDVKM. CDR3 amino acids: CASTPGGDGTGELFF. In nucleotides, the CDR3 is TGTGCCAGCACTCCAGGGGGCGATGGCACCGGGGAGCTGTTTTTT.

V and J are TRBV30 and TRBJ1-6; D might be TRBD1 (5 bases). Germline values: CDR1 GTSNPN, CDR2 SVGIG (reference sequence). V was shortened by 5 bases and J by 9 bases, with 14 bases between the two germline ends. The CDR3 contains 13 residues. CDR3 coding DNA: TGTGCCTGGGATCGGGGGACTGGTTCACCCCTCCACTTT. Protein: CAWDRGTGSPLHF.

A note on this clone: This may stem from a read error, because a much larger clone lies one nucleotide away. This specimen includes other DNA sequences encoding the same CDR3. The V call is TRBV19, the J call TRBJ1-5, with 9 nucleotides matching TRBD1. The CDR3 totals 14 residues. Germline-derived CDR1 and CDR2 are LNHDA and SQIVND (reference sequence). The V gene end was trimmed by 3 bases and the J gene end by 6 bases; junction bases not matched to a gene: 3. CDR3 protein: CASSMGQGGQPQHF. Written as DNA, the CDR3 is TGTGCCAGTAGTATGGGACAGGGCGGTCAGCCCCAGCATTTT.

V and J are TRBV7-9 and TRBJ1-1; 8 nucleotides line up with TRBD1. Germline CDR1 and CDR2: SEHNR and FQNEAQ (reference sequence). V lost 6 bases, J lost 0 bases, and 9 bases stayed unmatched. The CDR3 is 16 residues long. CDR3 amino acids: CASRARQGRMNTEAFF. Written as DNA, the CDR3 is TGTGCCAGCAGGGCTCGACAGGGGAGGATGAACACTGAAGCTTTCTTT. Based on the CDR3 plus reference TRBV7-9 and TRBJ1-1, the full variable domain is DTGVSQNPRHKITKRGQNVTFRCDPISEHNRLYWYRQTLGQGPEFLTYFQNEAQLEKSRLLSDRFSAERPKGSFSTLEIQRTEQGDSAMYLCASRARQGRMNTEAFFGQGTRLTVV.

The V gene is TRBV29-1, the J gene TRBJ2-3; 10 positions match TRBD2. There are 15 residues in the CDR3. In germline, CDR1 is SQVTM, CDR2 ANQGSEA. V lost 4 bases, J lost 0 bases, and 4 bases stayed unmatched. The CDR3 is CSVGTSGVSTDTQYF. Here the CDR3 DNA reads TGCAGCGTTGGGACTAGCGGTGTCAGCACAGATACGCAGTATTTT.

As for this clone: The same CDR3 also results from other DNA sequences found in this sample. The chain joins TRBV5-1 to TRBJ2-3, with D possibly TRBD2 on 5 matching bases. Trimming shortened V by 0 bases and J by 2 bases, and 7 bases separated the two germline ends. The CDR3 totals 14 residues. CDR1 and CDR2 (germline): SGHRS, YFSETQ. As DNA, the CDR3 is TGCGCCAGCAGCTTGGCCCTAGCCACAGATACGCAGTATTTT. Translated: CASSLALATDTQYF.

The chain links TRBV19 to TRBJ1-3; D might be TRBD1 (5 bases). The V end was cut by 7 bases, the J end by 0 bases, with 10 bases between. This CDR3 contains 14 residues. The germline gives CDR1 LNHDA, CDR2 SQIVND (reference sequence). CDR3 nucleotide sequence: TGTGCCAGTAAGAGACAGAACTCTGGAAACACCATATATTTT. This gives the protein CASKRQNSGNTIYF.

This chain joins TRBV18 and TRBJ2-2; D gene uncertain. Trimming cost V 6 bases and J 1 base, with 12 bases left between them. The CDR3 contains 15 residues. CDR1 KGHSH and CDR2 LQKENI come from the germline V gene. CDR3 bases: TGTGCCAGCTCCCCAGGCCCTTTGAACACCGGGGAGCTGTTTTTT. Protein sequence: CASSPGPLNTGELFF.

The chain has TRBV2 and TRBJ1-2; the D gene is possibly TRBD1 (6 bases). Germline loops: CDR1 SNHLY, CDR2 FYNNEI. V lost 7 bases and J 0 bases, leaving 15 bases between the germline ends. The CDR3 is 15 amino acids. The CDR3, as DNA: TGTGCCAGCACCCGCGACAGGAATTCTAACTATGGCTACACCTTC. Translation gives CASTRDRNSNYGYTF.

This clone was counted once. The rearrangement uses TRBV11-3 and TRBJ2-1, with 8 bases that match TRBD2. After removal of 4 bases from V and 2 bases from J, the junction contained 7 bases not matched to a gene. The germline gives CDR1 SGHNT, CDR2 YENEEA. The CDR3 has 16 amino acids. CDR3 amino acids: CASSSNRGGTYNEQFF. The CDR3 coding sequence is TGTGCCAGCAGCTCCAACCGCGGGGGGACCTACAATGAGCAGTTCTTC.

This chain connects TRBV5-1 to TRBJ1-3, with D hard to call. V lost 4 bases, J lost 0 bases, and 20 bases lay in between. CDR3 size: 18 residues. Per the germline V gene, CDR1 is SGHRS and CDR2 is YFSETQ. The CDR3 DNA sequence: TGCGCCAGCAGCGAGGGCTCCGCAGGCCTATTCTCTGGAAACACCATATATTTT. Its translation is CASSEGSAGLFSGNTIYF.

The sample holds one count of this clone. The CDR3 coding sequence is TGTGCCAGCAGTTTAACCGGGACAGGGCCCTACGAGCAGTACGTC. Its protein is CASSLTGTGPYEQYV. This chain links TRBV28 with TRBJ2-7; 9 positions agree with TRBD1. J lost 2 bases, V lost 2 bases, and 4 bases had no gene match. This CDR3 has 15 amino acids. In germline, CDR1 is MDHEN, CDR2 SYDVKM.

The chain uses TRBV9 and TRBJ2-3; a weak D match, TRBD1 (6 bases). The V end lost 3 bases, the J end lost 2 bases, and 16 bases lay between the germline ends. The CDR3 is 16 amino acids. The V gene's germline CDR1 is SGDLS and CDR2 YYNGEE. DNA of the CDR3: TGTGCCAGCAGCGCGGAGGCCGGACAGTCCACAGATACGCAGTATTTT. Amino acids: CASSAEAGQSTDTQYF. Full variable domain (outside the CDR3, taken from reference TRBV9 and TRBJ2-3): DSGVTQTPKHLITATGQRVTLRCSPRSGDLSVYWYQQSLDQGLQFLIQYYNGEERAKGNILERFSAQQFPDLHSELNLSSLELGDSALYFCASSAEAGQSTDTQYFGPGTRLTVL.

The V call is TRBV7-3, the J call TRBJ2-3; 7 bases align to TRBD2. The CDR3 loop spans 15 amino acids. After removal of 2 bases from V and 4 bases from J, the junction contained 6 bases not matched to a gene. CDR1 SGHTA and CDR2 FQGTGA come from the germline V gene. CDR3 protein: CASSLGAGPADTQYF. The CDR3 DNA follows: TGTGCCAGCAGCTTAGGAGCGGGGCCGGCAGATACGCAGTATTTT.

This chain uses TRBV18 with TRBJ1-3; D is undetermined. The CDR3 covers 15 residues. Trimming stripped 2 bases from V and 0 bases from J, with 8 bases between. Germline CDR1 reads KGHSH; CDR2 reads LQKENI. CDR3 sequence: CASSPGGSSGNTIYF. The CDR3 bases are TGTGCCAGCTCACCAGGTGGTAGCTCTGGAAACACCATATATTTT.